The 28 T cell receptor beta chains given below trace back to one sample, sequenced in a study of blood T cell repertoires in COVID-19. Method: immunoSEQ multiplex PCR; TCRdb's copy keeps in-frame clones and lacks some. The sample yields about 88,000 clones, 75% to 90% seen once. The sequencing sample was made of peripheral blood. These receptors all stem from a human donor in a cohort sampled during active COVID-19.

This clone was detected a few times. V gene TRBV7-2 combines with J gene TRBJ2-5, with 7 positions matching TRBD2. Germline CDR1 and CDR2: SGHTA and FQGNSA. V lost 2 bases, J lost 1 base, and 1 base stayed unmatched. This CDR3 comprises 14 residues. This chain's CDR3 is CASSLTGGQETQYF. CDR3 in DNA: TGTGCCAGCAGCTTAACGGGGGGCCAAGAGACCCAGTACTTC.

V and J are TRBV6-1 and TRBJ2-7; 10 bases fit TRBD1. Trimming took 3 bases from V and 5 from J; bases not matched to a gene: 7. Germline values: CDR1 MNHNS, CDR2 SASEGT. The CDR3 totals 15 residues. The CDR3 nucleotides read TGTGCCAGCAGTGATCCCGCCGGGACAGGGGACGAGCAGTACTTC. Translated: CASSDPAGTGDEQYF.

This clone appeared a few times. CDR3: CASSEQGGANQPQHF. Here the CDR3 DNA reads TGTGCCAGCAGTGAACAGGGAGGTGCCAATCAGCCCCAGCATTTT. The chain recombines TRBV6-1 with TRBJ1-5, with D tentatively TRBD1 (5 bases). This CDR3 is 15 amino acids long. Germline V gene data show CDR1 as MNHNS and CDR2 as SASEGT. Trimming cost V 2 bases and J 3 bases, with 11 bases left between them.

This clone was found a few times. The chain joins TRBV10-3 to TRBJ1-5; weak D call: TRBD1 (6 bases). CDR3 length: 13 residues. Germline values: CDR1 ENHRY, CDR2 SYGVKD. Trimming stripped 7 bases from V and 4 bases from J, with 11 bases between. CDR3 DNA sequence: TGTGCCATCACAGGGGACATTAATCAGCCCCAGCATTTT. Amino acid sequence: CAITGDINQPQHF.

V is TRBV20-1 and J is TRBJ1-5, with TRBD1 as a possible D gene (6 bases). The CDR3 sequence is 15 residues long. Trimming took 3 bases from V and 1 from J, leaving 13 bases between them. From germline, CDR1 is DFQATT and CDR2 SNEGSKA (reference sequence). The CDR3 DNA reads TGCAGTGCTAGTAAGGGAGGGGGGAGCAATCAGCCCCAGCATTTT. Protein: CSASKGGGSNQPQHF.

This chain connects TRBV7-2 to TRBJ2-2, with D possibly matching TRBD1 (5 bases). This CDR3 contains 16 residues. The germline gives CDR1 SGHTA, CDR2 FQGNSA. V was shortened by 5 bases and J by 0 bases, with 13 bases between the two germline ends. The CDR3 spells CASSTPGKANTGELFF. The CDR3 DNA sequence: TGTGCCAGCAGCACCCCAGGGAAGGCGAACACCGGGGAGCTGTTTTTT.

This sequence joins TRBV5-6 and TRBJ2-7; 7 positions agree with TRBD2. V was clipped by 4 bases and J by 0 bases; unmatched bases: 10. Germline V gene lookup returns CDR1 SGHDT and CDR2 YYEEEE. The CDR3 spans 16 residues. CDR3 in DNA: TGTGCCAGCAGCCTATGGGGACTACAAAGCTCCTACGAGCAGTACTTC. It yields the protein CASSLWGLQSSYEQYF.

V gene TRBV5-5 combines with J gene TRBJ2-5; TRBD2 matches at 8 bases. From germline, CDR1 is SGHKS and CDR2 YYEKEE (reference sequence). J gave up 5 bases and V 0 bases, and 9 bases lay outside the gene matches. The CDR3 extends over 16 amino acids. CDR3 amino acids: CASSLDTGGPWETQYF. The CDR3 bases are TGTGCCAGCAGCTTGGATACGGGGGGGCCCTGGGAGACCCAGTACTTC.

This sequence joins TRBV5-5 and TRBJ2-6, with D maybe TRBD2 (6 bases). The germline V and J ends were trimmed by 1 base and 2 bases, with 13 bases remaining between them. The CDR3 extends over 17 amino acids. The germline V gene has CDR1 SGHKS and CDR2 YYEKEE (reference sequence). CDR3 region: CASSLWIGGTGANVLTF. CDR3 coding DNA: TGTGCCAGCAGCTTGTGGATTGGGGGGACTGGGGCCAACGTCCTGACTTTC. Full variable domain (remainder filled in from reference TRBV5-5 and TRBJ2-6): DAGVTQSPTHLIKTRGQQVTLRCSPISGHKSVSWYQQVLGQGPQFIFQYYEKEERGRGNFPDRFSARQFPNYSSELNVNALLLGDSALYLCASSLWIGGTGANVLTFGAGSRLTVL.

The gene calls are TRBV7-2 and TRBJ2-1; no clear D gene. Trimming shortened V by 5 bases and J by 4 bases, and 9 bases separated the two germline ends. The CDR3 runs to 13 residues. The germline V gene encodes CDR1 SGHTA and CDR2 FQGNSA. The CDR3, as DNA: TGTGCCAGCAGCGTAAACAATTACAATGAGCAGTTCTTC. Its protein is CASSVNNYNEQFF.

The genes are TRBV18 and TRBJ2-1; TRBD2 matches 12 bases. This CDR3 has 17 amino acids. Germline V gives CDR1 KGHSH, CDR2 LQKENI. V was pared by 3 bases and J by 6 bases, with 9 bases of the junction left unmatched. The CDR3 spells CASSPSTSGSLGNEQFF. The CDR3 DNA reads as TGTGCCAGCTCACCCTCGACTAGCGGGAGCCTGGGCAATGAGCAGTTCTTC.

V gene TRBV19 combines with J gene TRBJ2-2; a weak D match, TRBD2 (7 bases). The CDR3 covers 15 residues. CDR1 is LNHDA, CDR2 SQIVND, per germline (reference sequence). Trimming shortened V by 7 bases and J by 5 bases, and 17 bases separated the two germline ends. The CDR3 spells CASTWGGGATGELFF. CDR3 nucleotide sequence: TGTGCCAGTACCTGGGGAGGGGGGGCGACCGGGGAGCTGTTTTTT. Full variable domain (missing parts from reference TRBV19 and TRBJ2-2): DGGITQSPKYLFRKEGQNVTLSCEQNLNHDAMYWYRQDPGQGLRLIYYSQIVNDFQKGDIAEGYSVSREKKESFPLTVTSAQKNPTAFYLCASTWGGGATGELFFGEGSRLTVL.

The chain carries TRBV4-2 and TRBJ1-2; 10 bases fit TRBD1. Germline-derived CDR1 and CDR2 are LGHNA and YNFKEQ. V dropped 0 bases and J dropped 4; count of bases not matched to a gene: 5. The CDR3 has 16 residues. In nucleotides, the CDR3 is TGTGCCAGCAGCCAAGATGTGGGACAGGGGAGCTATGGCTACACCTTC. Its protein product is CASSQDVGQGSYGYTF.

The CDR3 DNA is TGTGCCATCAGAGGACAGGGAGGGACTTACGAGCAGTACTTC. Amino acid sequence: CAIRGQGGTYEQYF. The V gene is TRBV10-3, the J gene TRBJ2-7, with D possibly TRBD1 on 8 matching bases. The V end was cut by 6 bases, the J end by 4 bases, with 16 bases between. The CDR3 consists of 14 residues. Per germline, CDR1 ENHRY and CDR2 SYGVKD.

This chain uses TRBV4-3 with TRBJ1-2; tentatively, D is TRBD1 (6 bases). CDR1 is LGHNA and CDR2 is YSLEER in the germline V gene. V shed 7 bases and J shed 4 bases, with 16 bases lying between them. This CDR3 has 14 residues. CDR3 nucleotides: TGCGCCAGCACTCCCCAACAGGGTGGCTATGGCTACACCTTC. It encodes CASTPQQGGYGYTF.

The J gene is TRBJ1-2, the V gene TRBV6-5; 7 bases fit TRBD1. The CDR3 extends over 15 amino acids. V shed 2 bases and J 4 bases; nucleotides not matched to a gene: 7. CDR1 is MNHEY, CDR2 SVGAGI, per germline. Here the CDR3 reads CASSYTTGTVYGYTF. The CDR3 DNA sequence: TGTGCCAGCAGTTACACCACCGGGACAGTCTATGGCTACACCTTC.

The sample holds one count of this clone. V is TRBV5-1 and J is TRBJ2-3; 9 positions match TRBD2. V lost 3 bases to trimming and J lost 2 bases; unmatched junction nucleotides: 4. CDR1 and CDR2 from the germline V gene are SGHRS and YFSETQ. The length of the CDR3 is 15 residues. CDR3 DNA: TGCGCCAGCAGCTCAATAGCGGGGGCCACAGATACGCAGTATTTT. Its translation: CASSSIAGATDTQYF.

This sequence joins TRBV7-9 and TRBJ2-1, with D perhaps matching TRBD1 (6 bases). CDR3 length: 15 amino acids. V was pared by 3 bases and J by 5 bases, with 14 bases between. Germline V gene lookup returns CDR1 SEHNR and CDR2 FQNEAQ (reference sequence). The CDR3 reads CASSFRQADDNEQFF. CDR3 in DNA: TGTGCCAGCAGCTTTCGACAGGCCGATGACAATGAGCAGTTCTTC.

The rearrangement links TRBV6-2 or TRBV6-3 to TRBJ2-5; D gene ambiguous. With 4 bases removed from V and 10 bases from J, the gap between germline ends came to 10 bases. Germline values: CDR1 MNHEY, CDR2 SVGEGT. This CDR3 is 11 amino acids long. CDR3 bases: TGTGCCAGCAGTTCGTACGCAGTCCAGTACTTC. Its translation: CASSSYAVQYF.

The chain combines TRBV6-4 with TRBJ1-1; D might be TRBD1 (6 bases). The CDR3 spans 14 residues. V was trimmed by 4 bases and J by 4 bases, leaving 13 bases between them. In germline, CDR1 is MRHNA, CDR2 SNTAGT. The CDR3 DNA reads TGTGCCAGCAGTGCACAGGGAGTTGGCACTGAAGCTTTCTTT. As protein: CASSAQGVGTEAFF.

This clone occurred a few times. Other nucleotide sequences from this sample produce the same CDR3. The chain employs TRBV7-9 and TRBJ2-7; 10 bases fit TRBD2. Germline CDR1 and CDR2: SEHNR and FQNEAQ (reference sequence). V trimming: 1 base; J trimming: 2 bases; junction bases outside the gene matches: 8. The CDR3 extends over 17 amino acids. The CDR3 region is CASSLGELAGRPYEQYF. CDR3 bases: TGTGCCAGCAGCTTAGGGGAACTAGCGGGGCGCCCCTACGAGCAGTACTTC.

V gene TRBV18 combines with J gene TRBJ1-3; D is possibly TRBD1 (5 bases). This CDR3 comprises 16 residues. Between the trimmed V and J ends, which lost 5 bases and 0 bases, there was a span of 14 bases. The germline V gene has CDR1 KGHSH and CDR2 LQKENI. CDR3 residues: CASSSQAGLSGNTIYF. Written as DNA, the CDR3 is TGTGCCAGCTCATCACAGGCAGGGCTCTCTGGAAACACCATATATTTT. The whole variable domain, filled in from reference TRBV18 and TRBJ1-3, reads NAGVMQNPRHLVRRRGQEARLRCSPMKGHSHVYWYRQLPEEGLKFMVYLQKENIIDESGMPKERFSAEFPKEGPSILRIQQVVRGDSAAYFCASSSQAGLSGNTIYFGEGSWLTVV.

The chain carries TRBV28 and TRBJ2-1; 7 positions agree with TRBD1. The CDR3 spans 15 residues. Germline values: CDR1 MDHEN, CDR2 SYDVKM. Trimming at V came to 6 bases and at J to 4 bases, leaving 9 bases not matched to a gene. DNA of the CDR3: TGTGCCAGCAGGACTGCAGGGGGAACATACAATGAGCAGTTCTTC. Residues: CASRTAGGTYNEQFF.

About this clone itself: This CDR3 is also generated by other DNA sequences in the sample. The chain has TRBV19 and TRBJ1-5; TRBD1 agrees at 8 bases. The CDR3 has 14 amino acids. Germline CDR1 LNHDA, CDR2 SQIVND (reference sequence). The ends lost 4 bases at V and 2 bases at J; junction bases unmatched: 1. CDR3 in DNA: TGTGCCAGTAGTACGACAGGGGGCAATCAGCCCCAGCATTTT. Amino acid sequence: CASSTTGGNQPQHF.

CDR3: CAIRQLTGDNEQFF. In nucleotides, the CDR3 is TGTGCCATCAGACAACTTACGGGGGACAATGAGCAGTTCTTC. The rearrangement uses TRBV10-3 and TRBJ2-1; TRBD2 is a possible D gene (6 bases). Germline lookup yields CDR1 ENHRY and CDR2 SYGVKD. This CDR3 has 14 residues. The V end was cut by 6 bases, the J end by 5 bases, with 14 bases between.

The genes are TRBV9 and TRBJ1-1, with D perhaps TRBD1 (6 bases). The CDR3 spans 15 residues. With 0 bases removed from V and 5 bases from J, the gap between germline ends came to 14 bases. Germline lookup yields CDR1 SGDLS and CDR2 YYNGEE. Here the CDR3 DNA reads TGTGCCAGCAGCGTAGGTCTGGGGGCGAAAACTGAAGCTTTCTTT. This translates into CASSVGLGAKTEAFF.

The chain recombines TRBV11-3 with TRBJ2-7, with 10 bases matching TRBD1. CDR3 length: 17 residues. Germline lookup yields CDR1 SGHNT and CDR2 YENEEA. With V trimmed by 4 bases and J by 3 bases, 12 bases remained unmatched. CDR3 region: CASSSSRGDRGNYEQYF. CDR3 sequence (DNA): TGTGCCAGCAGCTCCAGCCGAGGGGACAGGGGAAACTACGAGCAGTACTTC.

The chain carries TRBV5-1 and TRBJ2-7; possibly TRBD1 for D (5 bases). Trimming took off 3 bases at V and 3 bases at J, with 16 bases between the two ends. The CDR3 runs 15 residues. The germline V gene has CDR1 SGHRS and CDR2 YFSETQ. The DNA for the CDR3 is TGCGCCAGCAGCTCAGGGCCCTCCCAAGACTACGAGCAGTACTTC. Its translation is CASSSGPSQDYEQYF.